A selection of T cell receptor beta chains follows, all from one sample in a study of cytomegalovirus exposure and HLA in healthy donors. Sequencing was performed with immunoSEQ multiplex PCR; in TCRdb, only in-frame clones are kept and a portion is missing. The top ten hold just over 2.5% of the sample, which has around 100,000 clones, 75% to 90% seen once. The specimen was PBMCs. All receptors derive from a middle-aged man in good health and CMV-seronegative. Each CDR3 is given with its conserved first and last residue. The order of the fields is CDR3 protein, CDR3 DNA, J gene, D gene, V gene, clone size. D genes are given only for firm matches. Size is omitted from some rows. Given values are once, few, many or a class for expanded clones.

CASSQRPGQGATNEKLFF	TGCGCCAGCAGCCAAAGACCGGGACAGGGGGCAACTAATGAAAAACTGTTTTTT	TRBJ1-4	TRBD1	TRBV4-1	-
CASSITRAGVTDTQYF	TGCGCCAGCAGTATCACTAGAGCGGGGGTCACAGATACGCAGTATTTT	TRBJ2-3	TRBD2	TRBV10-2	-
CASSQPSGGNTGELFF	TGTGCCAGCAGCCAACCTAGCGGGGGGAACACCGGGGAGCTGTTTTTT	TRBJ2-2	TRBD2	TRBV4-2	-
CASSRGQGAPRLRETQYF	TGTGCCAGCAGTCGGGGACAGGGGGCGCCCCGATTGCGAGAGACCCAGTACTTC	TRBJ2-5	TRBD1	TRBV7-2	-
CASSPPAGVEQYF	TGTGCCAGCAGCCCACCTGCGGGGGTTGAGCAGTACTTC	TRBJ2-7	TRBD2	TRBV7-6	-
CASSLVQTTDTQYF	TGCGCCAGCAGCTTGGTACAGACCACAGATACGCAGTATTTT	TRBJ2-3	-	TRBV5-1	-
CASSIDDFGRGFFAFF	TGTGCCAGTAGTATAGACGACTTCGGCAGGGGCTTCTTCGCTTTCTTT	TRBJ1-1	-	TRBV19	-
CASSLTPGQGKEKLFF	TGTGCCAGCAGCTTGACGCCGGGACAGGGAAAGGAAAAACTGTTTTTT	TRBJ1-4	TRBD1	TRBV5-8	-
CASSVDPWQGANTGELFF	TGTGCCAGCAGCGTGGACCCCTGGCAGGGGGCTAACACCGGGGAGCTGTTTTTT	TRBJ2-2	TRBD1	TRBV9	-
CASSLGQGGVTQYF	TGTGCCAGCAGCCTCGGACAGGGTGGGGTTACGCAGTATTTT	TRBJ2-3	TRBD1	TRBV5-6	-
CASSLMGKGTAEAFF	TGTGCCAGCAGCTTAATGGGTAAGGGGACAGCAGAAGCTTTCTTT	TRBJ1-1	TRBD1	TRBV7-9	once
CASSLDFEETQYF	TGCGCCAGCAGCTTGGATTTTGAGGAGACCCAGTACTTC	TRBJ2-5	-	TRBV5-1	-
CAWSVLGAGPGNF	TGTGCCTGGAGTGTACTTGGAGCGGGACCGGGGAACTTC	TRBJ2-7	TRBD2	TRBV30	-
CASSYRTFETQYF	TGTGCCAGCAGTTACCGGACATTTGAGACCCAGTACTTC	TRBJ2-5	-	TRBV6-5	-
CASSIYNQPQHF	TGTGCCAGCAGCATTTATAATCAGCCCCAGCATTTT	TRBJ1-5	-	TRBV7-2	-
CASSISGGNDNEQFF	TGTGCCAGCAGCATTAGCGGGGGGAACGACAATGAGCAGTTCTTC	TRBJ2-1	TRBD2	TRBV7-3	-
CASSFVGQVYEQYF	TGTGCCAGCAGCTTCGTCGGACAGGTCTACGAGCAGTACTTC	TRBJ2-7	TRBD1	TRBV7-2	-
CSVVTPSYEQYF	TGCAGCGTTGTGACTCCCTCCTACGAGCAGTACTTC	TRBJ2-7	-	TRBV29-1	-
CASTMDRGLYEQYF	TGCGCCAGCACCATGGACAGGGGACTCTACGAGCAGTACTTC	TRBJ2-7	TRBD1	TRBV5-1	-
CASSSPGLGAEQFF	TGTGCCAGCAGCTCTCCGGGACTAGGAGCTGAGCAGTTCTTC	TRBJ2-1	TRBD2	TRBV7-9	-
CASSEPLRGTGRNTEAFF	TGTGCCAGCAGTGAACCCCTCCGGGGCACAGGGCGGAACACTGAAGCTTTCTTT	TRBJ1-1	-	TRBV6-1	-
CASSEPGSSYEQYF	TGTGCCAGCAGTGAACCTGGGAGCTCCTACGAGCAGTACTTC	TRBJ2-7	-	TRBV2	-
CASSVTSGGHNEQFF	TGTGCCAGCAGCGTTACTAGCGGGGGTCACAATGAGCAGTTCTTC	TRBJ2-1	TRBD2	TRBV9	-